What follows is one TCR beta chain and its context. The antigen it recognizes is unknown. There are no base qualities to consult, and no much larger clone falls within one base. The CDR3, from cysteine to phenylalanine, totals 13 residues. The only DNA kept is the CDR3, 39 bases in frame from the first base. Trimming removed 8 bases from V and 9 bases from J; the gene matches leave 7 bases unexplained. The germline V gene gives CDR1 as MDHEN and CDR2 as SYDVKM. The immunoSEQ Assay, a bias-controlled multiplex PCR, was used to amplify TCRbeta CDR3 regions from genomic DNA. As for how the authors treated the data: Within the assay, amplification of reference gene primers was used to estimate how many nucleated cells each sample contained. To quantify the absolute abundance of each unique TCRbeta CDR3 rearrangement, sequence reads were collapsed and filtered. For each sample, productive Simpson clonality was calculated as the square root of Simpson's diversity index across productive rearrangements. What TCRdb holds here is the immuneACCESS table cut down to in-frame rearrangements. Part of the clones is not present; checked against another copy, under half of the missing clones reflect an unresolved V gene, and the others are unexplained. The V and J calls and clone size were taken over from that table, and D and trimming were inferred from the DNA. The sample table shows approximately 200,000 clones, and 70% to 90% are seen once. The ten most abundant clones make up approximately 9.9% of the sample.

The source of the sample is a study of blood T cell repertoires in COVID-19 (dated by TCRdb to about 2020). Background on the whole study: Samples from collaborators originated in the United States, Italy and Spain and spanned both the acute and convalescent phases of COVID-19. The samples were drawn from two sources: the first 160 participants of the ongoing ImmuneRACE study, and 950 to 1,500 subjects contributed by 6 global collaborators. The prospective study material was composed of cDNA or gDNA derived from T cells, B-cell-depleted T cells, or PBMCs. A de-identified subject ID, COVID-19 status, age in years and sex were almost always included in the sample metadata. The repertoires were released in a freely available public database intended as a resource for research on the immune response to SARS-CoV-2. The dataset comprised deeply sampled blood TCRbeta repertoires from subjects exposed to, actively infected with, or recovered from COVID-19. HLA class I and class II types, where available, came from metadata supplied by the sample provider rather than from assay-based typing.

The collaborating institutions used their own protocols to collect whole blood in K2EDTA tubes. For TCRbeta analysis, collaborators shipped samples as frozen whole blood, isolated PBMCs, or DNA extracted from either of those sample types. General study outcomes and caveats: How much clinical and demographic metadata was included differed by source and by participant, and the metadata was provided uncurated.

The chain joins TRBV28 to TRBJ1-4, with 9 central nucleotides matching TRBD1. Sequencing input: peripheral blood. This TCR was recovered from a human donor with active or convalescent COVID-19. The donor label of this sample is uncertain. The sequenced DNA is TGTGCCAGCTTCCCGACAGGGGGACAAAAACTGTTTTTT. This is translated as CASFPTGGQKLFF.